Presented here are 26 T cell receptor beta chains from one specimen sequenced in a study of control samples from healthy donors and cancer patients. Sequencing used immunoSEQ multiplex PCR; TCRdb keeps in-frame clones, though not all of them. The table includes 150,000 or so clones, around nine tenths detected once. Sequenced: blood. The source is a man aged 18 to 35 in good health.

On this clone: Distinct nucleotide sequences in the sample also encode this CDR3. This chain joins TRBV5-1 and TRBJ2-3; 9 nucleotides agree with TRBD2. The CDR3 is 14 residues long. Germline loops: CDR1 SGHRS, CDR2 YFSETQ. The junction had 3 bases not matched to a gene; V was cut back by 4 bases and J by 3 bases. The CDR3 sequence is CASSPGLATDTQYF. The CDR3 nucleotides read TGCGCCAGCAGCCCGGGACTAGCAACAGATACGCAGTATTTT. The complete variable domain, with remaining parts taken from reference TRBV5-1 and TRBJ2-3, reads KAGVTQTPRYLIKTRGQQVTLSCSPISGHRSVSWYQQTPGQGLQFLFEYFSETQRNKGNFPGRFSGRQFSNSRSEMNVSTLELGDSALYLCASSPGLATDTQYFGPGTRLTVL.

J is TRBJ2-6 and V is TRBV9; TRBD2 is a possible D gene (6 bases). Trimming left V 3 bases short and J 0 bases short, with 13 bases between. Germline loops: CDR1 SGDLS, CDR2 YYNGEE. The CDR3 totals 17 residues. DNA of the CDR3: TGTGCCAGCAGCGAGGGAGGAGGTTCCTCTGGGGCCAACGTCCTGACTTTC. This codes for CASSEGGGSSGANVLTF.

The CDR3 coding sequence is TGTGCCAGCAGCAAAATCGGGTGCCGGGGGGGTTACAATGAGCAGTTCTTC. Its translation is CASSKIGCRGGYNEQFF. The V gene is TRBV21-1, the J gene TRBJ2-1; the D segment call TRBD2 is taken from the table without a DNA check. TRBV21-1 is given as a pseudogene. The length of the CDR3 is 17 residues.

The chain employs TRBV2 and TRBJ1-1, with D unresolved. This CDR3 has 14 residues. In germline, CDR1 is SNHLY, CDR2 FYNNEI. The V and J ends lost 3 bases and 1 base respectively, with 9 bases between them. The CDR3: CASSERNPNTEAFF. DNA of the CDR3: TGTGCCAGCAGTGAGAGGAATCCGAACACTGAAGCTTTCTTT.

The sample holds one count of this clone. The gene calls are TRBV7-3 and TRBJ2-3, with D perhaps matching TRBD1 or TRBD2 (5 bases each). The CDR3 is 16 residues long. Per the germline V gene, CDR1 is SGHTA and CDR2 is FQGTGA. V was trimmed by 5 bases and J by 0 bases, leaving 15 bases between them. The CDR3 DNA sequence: TGTGCCAGCAGCCCCAACGTCGGGGCTAGCACAGATACGCAGTATTTT. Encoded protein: CASSPNVGASTDTQYF. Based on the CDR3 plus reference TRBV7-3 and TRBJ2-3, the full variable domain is GAGVSQTPSNKVTEKGKYVELRCDPISGHTALYWYRQSLGQGPEFLIYFQGTGAADDSGLPNDRFFAVRPEGSVSTLKIQRTERGDSAVYLCASSPNVGASTDTQYFGPGTRLTVL.

The CDR3 spells CASSQAPGGYNEKLFF. CDR3 nucleotides: TGCGCCAGCAGCCAAGCTCCAGGGGGCTATAATGAAAAACTGTTTTTT. This chain connects TRBV4-3 to TRBJ1-4; 8 bases map to TRBD1. The CDR3 is 16 amino acids. From germline, CDR1 is LGHNA and CDR2 YSLEER. Trimming cost V 1 base and J 4 bases; bases outside gene matches: 5.

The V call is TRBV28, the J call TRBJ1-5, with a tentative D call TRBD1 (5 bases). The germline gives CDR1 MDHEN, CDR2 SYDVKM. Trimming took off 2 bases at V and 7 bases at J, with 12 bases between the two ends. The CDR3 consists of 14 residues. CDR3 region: CASSLVREEQPQHF. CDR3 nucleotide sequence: TGTGCCAGCAGTTTAGTCAGGGAAGAACAGCCCCAGCATTTT.

The CDR3 sequence: CASLGDGTDGYF. The DNA of the CDR3 is TGCGCAAGCCTTGGGGACGGGACAGACGGATATTTT. The chain carries TRBV5-1 and TRBJ2-3; 7 bases line up with TRBD1. The CDR3 has 12 amino acids. Germline V gene sequence: CDR1 SGHRS, CDR2 YFSETQ.

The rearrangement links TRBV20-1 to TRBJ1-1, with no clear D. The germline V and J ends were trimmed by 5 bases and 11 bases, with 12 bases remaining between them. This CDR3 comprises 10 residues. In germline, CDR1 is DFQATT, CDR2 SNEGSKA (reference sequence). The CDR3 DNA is TGCAGTGCTGGTCGGGGAAGGGCTTTCTTT. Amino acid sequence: CSAGRGRAFF.

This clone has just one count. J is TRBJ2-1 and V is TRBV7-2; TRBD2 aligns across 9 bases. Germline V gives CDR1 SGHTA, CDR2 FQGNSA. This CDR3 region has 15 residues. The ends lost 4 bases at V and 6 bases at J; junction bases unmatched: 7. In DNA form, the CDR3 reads TGTGCCAGCAGCTCGGCGGGCGGGGGGGCCAATGAGCAGTTCTTC. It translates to CASSSAGGGANEQFF.

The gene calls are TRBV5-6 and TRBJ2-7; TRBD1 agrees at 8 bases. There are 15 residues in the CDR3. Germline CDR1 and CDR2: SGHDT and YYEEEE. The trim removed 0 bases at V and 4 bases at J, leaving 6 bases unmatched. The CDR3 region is CASSLVWTGLYEQYF. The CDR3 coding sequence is TGTGCCAGCAGCTTGGTTTGGACAGGGTTGTACGAGCAGTACTTC.

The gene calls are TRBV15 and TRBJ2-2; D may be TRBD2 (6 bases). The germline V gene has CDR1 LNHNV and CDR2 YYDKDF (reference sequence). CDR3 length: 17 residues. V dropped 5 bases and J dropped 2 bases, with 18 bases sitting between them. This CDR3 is CATSGTPGLQNTGELFF. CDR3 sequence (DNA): TGTGCCACCAGCGGGACCCCGGGACTTCAAAACACCGGGGAGCTGTTTTTT.

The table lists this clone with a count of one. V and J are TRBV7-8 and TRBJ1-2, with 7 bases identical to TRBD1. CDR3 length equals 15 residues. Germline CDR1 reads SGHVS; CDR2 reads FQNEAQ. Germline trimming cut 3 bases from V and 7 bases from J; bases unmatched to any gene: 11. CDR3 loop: CASSLWPGGDSGYTF. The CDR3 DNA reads TGTGCCAGCAGCTTGTGGCCAGGGGGAGATTCTGGCTACACCTTC.

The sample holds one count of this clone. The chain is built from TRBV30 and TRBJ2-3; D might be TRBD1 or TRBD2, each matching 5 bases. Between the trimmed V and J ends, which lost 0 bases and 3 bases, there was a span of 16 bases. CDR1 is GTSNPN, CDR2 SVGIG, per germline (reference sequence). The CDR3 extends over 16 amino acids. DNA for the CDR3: TGTGCCTGGAGTGTAGGGTCAGGGCGCGGGACAGATACGCAGTATTTT. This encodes CAWSVGSGRGTDTQYF.

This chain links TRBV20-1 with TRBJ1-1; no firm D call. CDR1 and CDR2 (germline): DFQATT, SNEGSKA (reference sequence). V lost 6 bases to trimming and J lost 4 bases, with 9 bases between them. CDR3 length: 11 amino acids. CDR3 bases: TGCAGTGCGGCCGCGGTCACTGAAGCTTTCTTT. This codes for CSAAAVTEAFF.

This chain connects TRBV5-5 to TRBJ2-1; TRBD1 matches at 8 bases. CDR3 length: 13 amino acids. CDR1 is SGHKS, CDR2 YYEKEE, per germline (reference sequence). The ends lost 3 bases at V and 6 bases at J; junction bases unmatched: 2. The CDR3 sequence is CASSWTGINEQFF. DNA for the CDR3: TGTGCCAGCAGCTGGACAGGGATCAATGAGCAGTTCTTC.

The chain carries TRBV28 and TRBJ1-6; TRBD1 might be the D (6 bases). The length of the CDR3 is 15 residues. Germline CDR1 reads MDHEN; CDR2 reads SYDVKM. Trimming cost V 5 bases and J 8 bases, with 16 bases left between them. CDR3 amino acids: CASSLQGPRDSPLHF. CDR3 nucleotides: TGTGCCAGCAGTCTACAGGGCCCGAGGGATTCACCCCTCCACTTT.

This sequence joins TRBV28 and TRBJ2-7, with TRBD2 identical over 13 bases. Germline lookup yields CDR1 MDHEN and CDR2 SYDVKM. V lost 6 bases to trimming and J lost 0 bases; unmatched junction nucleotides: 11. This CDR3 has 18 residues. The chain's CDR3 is CASSTRLAGGLNSYEQYF. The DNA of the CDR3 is TGTGCCAGCAGCACACGACTAGCGGGGGGCCTCAACTCCTACGAGCAGTACTTC.

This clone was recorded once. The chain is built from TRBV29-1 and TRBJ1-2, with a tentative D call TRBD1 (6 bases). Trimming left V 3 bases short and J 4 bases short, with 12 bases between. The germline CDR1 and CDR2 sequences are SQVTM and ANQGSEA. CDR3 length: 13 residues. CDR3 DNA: TGCAGCGTTGATAGTGAGGGGGGCTATGGCTACACCTTC. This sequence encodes CSVDSEGGYGYTF.

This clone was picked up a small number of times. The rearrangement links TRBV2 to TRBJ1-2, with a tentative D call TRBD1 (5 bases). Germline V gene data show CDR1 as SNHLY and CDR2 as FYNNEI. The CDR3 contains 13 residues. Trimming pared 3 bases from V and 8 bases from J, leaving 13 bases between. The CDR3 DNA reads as TGTGCCAGCAGTGACCGGGGCGGGGAGGGCTACACCTTC. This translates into CASSDRGGEGYTF.

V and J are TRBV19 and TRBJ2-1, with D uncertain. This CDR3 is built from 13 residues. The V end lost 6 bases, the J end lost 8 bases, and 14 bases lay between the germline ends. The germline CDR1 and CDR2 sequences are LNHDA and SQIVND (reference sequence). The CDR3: CASSPVDSDEQFF. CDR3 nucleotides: TGTGCCAGTAGCCCGGTTGACTCGGATGAGCAGTTCTTC.

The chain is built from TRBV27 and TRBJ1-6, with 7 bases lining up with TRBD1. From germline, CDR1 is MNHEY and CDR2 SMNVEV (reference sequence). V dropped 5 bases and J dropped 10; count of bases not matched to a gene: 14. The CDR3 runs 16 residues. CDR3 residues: CASSHLTGQTGSPLHF. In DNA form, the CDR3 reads TGTGCCAGCAGTCATCTAACGGGACAGACGGGGTCACCCCTCCACTTT.

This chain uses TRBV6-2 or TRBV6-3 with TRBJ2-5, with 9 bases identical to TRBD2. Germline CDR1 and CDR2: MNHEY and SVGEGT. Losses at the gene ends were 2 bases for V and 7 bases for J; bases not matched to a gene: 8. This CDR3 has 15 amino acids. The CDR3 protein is CASSYRGLALRTQYF. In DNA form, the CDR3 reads TGTGCCAGCAGTTACAGGGGACTAGCCCTCAGGACCCAGTACTTC.

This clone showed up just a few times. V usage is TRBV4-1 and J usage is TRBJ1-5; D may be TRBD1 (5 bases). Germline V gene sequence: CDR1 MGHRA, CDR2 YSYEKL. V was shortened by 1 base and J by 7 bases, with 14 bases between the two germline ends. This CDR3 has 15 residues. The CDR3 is CASSQVQGGGQPQHF. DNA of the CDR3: TGCGCCAGCAGCCAAGTTCAGGGCGGCGGGCAGCCCCAGCATTTT.

The CDR3 DNA follows: TGTGCCAGCAGCCATCTGACAGGAGTTGAAGCTTTCTTT. The encoded protein is CASSHLTGVEAFF. The chain has TRBV7-9 and TRBJ1-1, with D possibly TRBD1 on 6 matching bases. The ends were cut back, 5 bases at V and 7 bases at J, with 14 bases in the middle. Germline loops: CDR1 SEHNR, CDR2 FQNEAQ (reference sequence). The CDR3 consists of 13 residues.

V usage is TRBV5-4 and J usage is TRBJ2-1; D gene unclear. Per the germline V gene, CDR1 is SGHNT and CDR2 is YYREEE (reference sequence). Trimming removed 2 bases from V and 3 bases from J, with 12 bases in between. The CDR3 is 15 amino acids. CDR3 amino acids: CASSLVGGSYNEQFF. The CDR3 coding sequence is TGTGCCAGCAGCTTAGTCGGCGGCAGCTACAATGAGCAGTTCTTC.